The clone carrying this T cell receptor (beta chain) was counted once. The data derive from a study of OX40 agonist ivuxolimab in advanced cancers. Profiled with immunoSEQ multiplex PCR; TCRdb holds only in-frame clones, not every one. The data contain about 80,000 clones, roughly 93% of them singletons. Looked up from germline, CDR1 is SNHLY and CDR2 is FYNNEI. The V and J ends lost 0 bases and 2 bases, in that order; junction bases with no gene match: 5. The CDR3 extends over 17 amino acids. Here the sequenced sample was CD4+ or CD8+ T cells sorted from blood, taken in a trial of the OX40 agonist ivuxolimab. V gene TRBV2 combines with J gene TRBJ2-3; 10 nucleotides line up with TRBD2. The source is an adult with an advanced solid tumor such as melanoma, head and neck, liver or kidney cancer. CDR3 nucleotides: TGTGCCAGCAGTGAAGCTTTAACTAGCGGGAACACAGATACGCAGTATTTT. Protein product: CASSEALTSGNTDTQYF. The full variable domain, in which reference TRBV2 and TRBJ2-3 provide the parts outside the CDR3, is EPEVTQTPSHQVTQMGQEVILRCVPISNHLYFYWYRQILGQKVEFLVSFYNNEISEKSEIFDDQFSVERPDGSNFTLKIRSTKLEDSAMYFCASSEALTSGNTDTQYFGPGTRLTVL.